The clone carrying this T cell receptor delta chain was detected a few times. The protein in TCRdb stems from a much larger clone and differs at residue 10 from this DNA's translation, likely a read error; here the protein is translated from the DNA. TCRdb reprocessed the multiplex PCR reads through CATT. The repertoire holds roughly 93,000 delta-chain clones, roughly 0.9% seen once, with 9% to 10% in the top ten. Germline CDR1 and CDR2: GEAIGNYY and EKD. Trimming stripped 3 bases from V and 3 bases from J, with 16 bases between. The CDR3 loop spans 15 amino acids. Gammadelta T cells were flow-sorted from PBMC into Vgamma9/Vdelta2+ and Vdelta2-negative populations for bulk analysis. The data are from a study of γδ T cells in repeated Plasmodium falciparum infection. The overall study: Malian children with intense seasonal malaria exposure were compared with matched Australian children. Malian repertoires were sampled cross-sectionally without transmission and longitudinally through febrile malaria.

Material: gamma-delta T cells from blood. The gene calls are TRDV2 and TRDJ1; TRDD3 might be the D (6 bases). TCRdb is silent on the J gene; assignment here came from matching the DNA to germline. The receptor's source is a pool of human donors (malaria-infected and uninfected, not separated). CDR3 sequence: CACDPTLGHADKLIF. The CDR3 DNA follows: TGTGCCTGTGACCCTACACTGGGCCACGCCGATAAACTCATCTTT.